The entry below gives a single TCR beta chain sequence along with its context. TCRdb's copy holds only in-frame clones and misses some; the assay was immunoSEQ multiplex PCR. The data hold around 190,000 clones, with 84% observed a single time. The V end was cut by 3 bases, the J end by 0 bases, with 14 bases between. The CDR3 spans 17 residues. From germline, CDR1 is KGHSH and CDR2 LQKENI. This entry belongs to a study of blood T cell repertoires in COVID-19. Participants were placed into cohorts based on the clinical history they reported. Sequencing was carried out using PBMCs or T cells enriched from blood (not recorded which). This TCR was sampled from a woman aged 30 to 39 who had been exposed to COVID-19. This rearrangement joins TRBV18 to TRBJ1-4, with D tentatively TRBD1 (6 bases). For the CDR3, the DNA is TGTGCCAGCTCACCGAACCCCGACAGGACAACTAATGAAAAACTGTTTTTT. The encoded protein is CASSPNPDRTTNEKLFF.